The subject of this entry is one T cell receptor (beta chain). Its antigen is still unknown. A sample-barcoded 5' primer and a J-beta primer mix were used in a second PCR of roughly 6 to 12 cycles. The study obtained at least 2.5 million CDR3-containing paired-end reads from every sample. MiXCR was run by TCRdb on the 5' RACE reads, yielding one entry per CDR3 protein. The sample shows hundreds of thousands of distinct CDR3 sequences, around three fifths of them seen only once. CDR3 size: 15 residues. Germline V gene data show CDR1 as MNHEY and CDR2 as SVGAGI. The germline V and J ends were trimmed by 4 bases and 4 bases, with 15 bases remaining between them. The sample is drawn from a study of blood T cells in healthy people across ages. Overall study results and limits: Long-lived and aged donors differed, with more naive CD4+ cells and higher diversity in the long-lived. Per million T cells, TCR beta diversity dropped roughly linearly as age increased.

At least 6 micrograms of total RNA were extracted per sample. This chain links TRBV6-5 with TRBJ2-3; D is unresolved. The sequenced sample was blood. The source of this sequence is a man aged 35 to 55 in good health. This CDR3 is CASSFVGRAADTQYF. Here the CDR3 DNA reads TGTGCCAGCAGTTTTGTCGGTAGGGCCGCAGATACGCAGTATTTT.